This record covers a single TCR beta chain. This receptor's antigen is unknown. Base qualities are not recorded, but no much larger clone differs from it by a single base. These data come from a study of blood T cell repertoires in COVID-19 (dated by TCRdb to about 2020). General notes on the study: Samples covering the acute and convalescent phases of COVID-19 were provided by collaborators in the United States, Italy and Spain. The samples were drawn from two sources: the first 160 participants of the ongoing ImmuneRACE study, and over 1,000 subjects contributed by 6 global collaborators. A de-identified subject ID, COVID-19 status, age in years and sex were almost always included in the sample metadata. The dataset comprised deeply sampled blood TCRbeta repertoires from subjects exposed to, actively infected with, or recovered from COVID-19. Where available, HLA class I and class II types were taken from metadata supplied by the sample provider and were not determined by assay-based typing. A freely available public database, intended as a resource for researchers studying the immune response to SARS-CoV-2, is where the repertoires were released. The material from the prospective study consisted of cDNA or gDNA derived from T cells, B-cell-depleted T cells, or PBMCs. Overall study results and their limits: The amount of clinical and demographic metadata varied by source and participant and was provided uncurated.

The immunoSEQ Assay, a bias-controlled multiplex PCR, was used to amplify TCRbeta CDR3 regions from genomic DNA. In the authors' own workflow: The number of nucleated cells in each sample was estimated from the amplification of reference gene primers within the assay. To quantify the absolute abundance of each unique TCRbeta CDR3 rearrangement, sequence reads were collapsed and filtered. Productive Simpson clonality was computed per sample as the square root of Simpson's diversity index over productive rearrangements. The table comes from immuneACCESS by way of TCRdb, which keeps in-frame sequences with V and J called. Part of the clones is missing from these tables; in studies checked, under half for an unresolved V gene and the rest for unknown reasons. From that table come the V and J calls and clone size; the DNA was used to work out D and trimming. Here the sample has some 300,000 clones; roughly 90% occur a single time. The top ten clonotypes cover less than 3.5% of the sample.

Participants in the prospective study were aged roughly 18 to 100 years, lived in under 30 United States geographic areas, and enrolled through a virtual design. To assign participants to cohorts, the prospective study relied on clinical history that participants themselves reported in a screening survey and a study questionnaire. Exposed participants were defined as having been in contact with someone with a PCR-confirmed or clinician-diagnosed COVID-19 case within 2 weeks of study entry. In the prospective study, whole blood, serum and a nasopharyngeal or oropharyngeal swab were collected from each participant by mobile phlebotomists. Prospective study participants could optionally give additional blood draws and questionnaires over an approximately two-month period. Prospective study blood samples were shipped either frozen or at room temperature before DNA extraction. Sequencing was carried out using PBMCs or T cells enriched from blood (not recorded which). This TCR derives from a woman aged 45-65 years who had been exposed to COVID-19.

The nucleotides are TGTGCCAGCAGTGAGACTTACATGAACACTGAAGCTTTCTTT. This codes for CASSETYMNTEAFF. This receptor chain uses TRBV2 and TRBJ1-1, with the D gene not clear enough to name. Inclusive of the bounding cysteine and phenylalanine, the CDR3 is 14 residues long. Only CDR3 DNA is held: 42 bases, read in frame from base 1. The germline ends are 8 bases apart after V is trimmed by 3 bases and J by 0 bases. The germline V gene provides CDR1 SNHLY and CDR2 FYNNEI.